These 16 T cell receptor beta chains originate from one sample sequenced in a study of control samples from healthy donors and cancer patients (dated by TCRdb to 2018 to 2021). The receptor library was made with the immunoSEQ multiplex PCR assay. TCRdb re-hosts the immuneACCESS table, in-frame sequences only. Its copies lack some clones; in the studies checked, an unresolved V gene accounts for under half of them, and the cause for the rest is not known. Counted in this sample were some 150,000 clones; approximately 91% of them appeared once. Approximately 3% of the sample is held by the ten biggest clonotypes. Material for sequencing was blood. The receptors originated from a man aged 25-40 years in good health.

The chain has TRBV10-3 and TRBJ1-1; no reliable D call. Germline CDR1 is ENHRY and CDR2 is SYGVKD. CDR3 length: 14 amino acids. Trimming removed 4 bases at V and 1 base at J, with 10 bases between. The CDR3 loop reads CAISVIAQNTEAFF. The CDR3 bases are TGTGCCATCAGTGTAATAGCCCAGAACACTGAAGCTTTCTTT.

The J gene is TRBJ2-2, the V gene TRBV21-1; the table's D call TRBD1 went unverified against the DNA. TRBV21-1 is a pseudogene. The CDR3 contains 17 residues. CDR3 loop: CASSKDGQGVGTGELFF. The CDR3 DNA is TGTGCCAGCAGCAAAGATGGGCAGGGGGTAGGCACCGGGGAGCTGTTTTTT.

This clone was counted at least ten times. The V and J genes are TRBV15 and TRBJ1-1; a weak D match, TRBD1 (5 bases). V was clipped by 0 bases and J by 3 bases, with 17 bases between them. Per germline, CDR1 LNHNV and CDR2 YYDKDF (reference sequence). The CDR3 has 17 amino acids. CDR3 sequence (DNA): TGTGCCACCAGCAGAGAGGTACTCAGGGAATCGGACACTGAAGCTTTCTTT. As protein: CATSREVLRESDTEAFF.

V and J are TRBV10-2 and TRBJ1-1, with TRBD1 matching 9 bases. The CDR3 spans 13 residues. V trimming: 6 bases; J trimming: 6 bases; junction bases outside the gene matches: 5. The V gene's germline CDR1 is WSHSY and CDR2 SAAADI. CDR3 sequence reads: CASRDRGWAEAFF. The CDR3 bases are TGCGCCAGCAGGGACAGGGGATGGGCTGAAGCTTTCTTT.

This sequence joins TRBV21-1 and TRBJ2-3; the D call of TRBD2 is as the table states it, not checked on the DNA. TRBV21-1 is a pseudogene. This CDR3 contains 15 residues. CDR3 loop: CASSLPGGRTDTQYF. In DNA, the CDR3 is TGTGCCAGCAGTTTACCCGGGGGAAGGACAGATACGCAGTATTTT.

The chain links TRBV7-6 to TRBJ1-4, with D tentatively TRBD1 (5 bases). Germline V lookup: CDR1 SGHVS, CDR2 FNYEAQ. The V and J ends lost 4 bases and 2 bases respectively, with 20 bases between them. The CDR3 spans 18 residues. In DNA, the CDR3 is TGTGCCAGCAGCTATAGCGCAGGACAACCTCATACTAATGAAAAACTGTTTTTT. It translates to CASSYSAGQPHTNEKLFF. The variable domain in full, with the rest retrieved from reference TRBV7-6 and TRBJ1-4, is GAGVSQSPRYKVTKRGQDVALRCDPISGHVSLYWYRQALGQGPEFLTYFNYEAQQDKSGLPNDRFSAERPEGSISTLTIQRTEQRDSAMYRCASSYSAGQPHTNEKLFFGSGTQLSVL.

In this sample, this clone turned up a few times. The chain uses TRBV10-1 and TRBJ1-3, with D possibly TRBD1 on 5 matching bases. Trimming removed 5 bases from V and 1 base from J, with 6 bases in between. The CDR3 is made up of 13 amino acids. Germline CDR1 WNHNN, CDR2 SYGVQD (reference sequence). CDR3 in DNA: TGCGCCAGCAGTCAGGGATCTGGAAACACCATATATTTT. Translating gives CASSQGSGNTIYF.

The chain uses TRBV28 and TRBJ1-2, with 8 bases fitting TRBD1. The germline V gene encodes CDR1 MDHEN and CDR2 SYDVKM. The CDR3 is made up of 15 amino acids. The V and J ends lost 5 bases and 8 bases, in that order; junction bases with no gene match: 13. The CDR3 region is CASSPTPGQGGGYTF. As DNA, the CDR3 is TGTGCCAGCAGTCCCACCCCCGGACAGGGAGGCGGCTACACCTTC.

J is TRBJ1-1 and V is TRBV5-5; 7 bases are shared with TRBD1. CDR1 and CDR2 (germline): SGHKS, YYEKEE (reference sequence). The V segment lost 5 bases and the J segment 0 bases; nucleotides outside the gene matches: 10. This CDR3 has 16 amino acids. CDR3: CASRETGDSLNTEAFF. The CDR3 coding sequence is TGTGCCAGCAGGGAAACAGGGGACTCTCTGAACACTGAAGCTTTCTTT.

The V and J genes are TRBV12-3 or TRBV12-4 and TRBJ1-2, with TRBD1 identical over 8 bases. The CDR3 consists of 13 residues. Losses at the gene ends were 3 bases for V and 6 bases for J; bases not matched to a gene: 3. The CDR3 region is CASSFGRGHGYTF. The CDR3 DNA reads as TGTGCCAGCAGTTTCGGCAGGGGGCATGGCTACACCTTC.

The rearrangement links TRBV28 to TRBJ1-2; D is undetermined. Germline V gene sequence: CDR1 MDHEN, CDR2 SYDVKM. The CDR3 length is 15 residues. Between the trimmed V and J ends, which lost 6 bases and 2 bases, there was a span of 16 bases. The CDR3 sequence is CASSRTTPANYGYTF. The CDR3 DNA reads TGTGCCAGCAGCCGCACCACCCCAGCAAACTATGGCTACACCTTC.

V gene TRBV9 combines with J gene TRBJ1-2; the D is unclear. The V gene's germline CDR1 is SGDLS and CDR2 YYNGEE. The CDR3 has 14 residues. V shed 3 bases and J shed 4 bases, with 13 bases lying between them. The CDR3, as DNA: TGTGCCAGCAGCGAGGACCTAAGTTCCTATGGCTACACCTTC. Translated: CASSEDLSSYGYTF.

The V call is TRBV7-9, the J call TRBJ1-1; 11 positions agree with TRBD1. The CDR3 runs 16 residues. CDR1 is SEHNR, CDR2 FQNEAQ, per germline (reference sequence). The V and J ends lost 5 bases and 3 bases, in that order; junction bases with no gene match: 8. The CDR3 region is CASSRTGGVGYTEAFF. The CDR3 DNA sequence: TGTGCCAGCAGCCGGACAGGGGGCGTGGGATACACTGAAGCTTTCTTT.

The gene calls are TRBV15 and TRBJ1-5; unclear D gene. V was cut by 4 bases and J by 1 base, with 11 bases left in between. CDR3 length: 15 amino acids. The germline V gene has CDR1 LNHNV and CDR2 YYDKDF (reference sequence). Written as DNA, the CDR3 is TGTGCCACCAGCAAAAACCGCGGGAGCAATCAGCCCCAGCATTTT. As protein: CATSKNRGSNQPQHF.

This clone has a handful of counts. The chain uses TRBV9 and TRBJ1-2; D is possibly TRBD1 (6 bases). Germline CDR1 reads SGDLS; CDR2 reads YYNGEE. V shed 0 bases and J shed 8 bases, with 14 bases lying between them. The CDR3 is made up of 14 amino acids. The CDR3 reads CASSVDHRAKGYTF. The CDR3 region has the DNA TGTGCCAGCAGCGTAGATCACAGGGCCAAAGGCTACACCTTC.

This clone was observed a single time. Additional DNA sequences in this sample encode the identical CDR3. The V and J genes are TRBV6-4 and TRBJ2-1, with 7 bases aligning to TRBD1. CDR1 is MRHNA and CDR2 is SNTAGT in the germline V gene. V trimming: 3 bases; J trimming: 0 bases; junction bases outside the gene matches: 5. The CDR3 has 16 amino acids. CDR3 coding DNA: TGTGCCAGCAGTGATGCAGGGGGTAGCTCCTACAATGAGCAGTTCTTC. Translated, it gives CASSDAGGSSYNEQFF.